These 30 T cell receptor beta chains originate from one sample sequenced in a study of T cell responses to AZD1222 COVID-19 vaccine. This table comes from immunoSEQ multiplex PCR, and its TCRdb copy is limited to in-frame clones, with some not included. The data contain approximately 200,000 clones, roughly 93% of them singletons. This sample comprised peripheral blood, obtained on day 0 of AZD1222 vaccination. Source of these receptors: an adult in good health.

The V call is TRBV3-1 (or the pseudogene TRBV3-2), the J call TRBJ2-7, with 9 positions matching TRBD2. From germline, CDR1 is LGHDT and CDR2 YNNKEL (reference sequence). The CDR3 runs 14 residues. Trimming removed 5 bases from V and 3 bases from J; junction bases left unmatched: 5. The chain's CDR3 is CASSGGGVYYEQYF. The CDR3 nucleotides read TGTGCCAGCAGCGGCGGGGGGGTTTACTACGAGCAGTACTTC.

The rearrangement joins TRBV5-1 to TRBJ2-3; TRBD2 aligns across 8 bases. Germline CDR1 reads SGHRS; CDR2 reads YFSETQ. This CDR3 has 14 residues. The ends lost 5 bases at V and 2 bases at J; junction bases unmatched: 4. CDR3 bases: TGCGCCAGCAGTCGAGGACTAGCCACAGATACGCAGTATTTT. Encoded protein: CASSRGLATDTQYF.

Written as DNA, the CDR3 is TGTGCCAGCAGAGTAGCGGGCCTCCTTTACAATGAGCAGTTCTTC. Amino acids: CASRVAGLLYNEQFF. V usage is TRBV6-5 and J usage is TRBJ2-1; 7 nucleotides agree with TRBD2. J lost 4 bases, V lost 6 bases, and 9 bases had no gene match. Germline V gene data show CDR1 as MNHEY and CDR2 as SVGAGI. The CDR3 is made up of 15 amino acids.

This sequence joins TRBV27 and TRBJ1-1; 7 bases fit TRBD1. This CDR3 comprises 16 residues. Losses at the gene ends were 5 bases for V and 5 bases for J; bases not matched to a gene: 14. Germline loops: CDR1 MNHEY, CDR2 SMNVEV (reference sequence). This CDR3 is CASSTRTQGMLTEAFF. Here the CDR3 DNA reads TGTGCCAGCAGTACCCGAACACAGGGGATGCTTACTGAAGCTTTCTTT.

The chain links TRBV4-1 to TRBJ1-2; 9 bases fit TRBD1. There are 15 residues in the CDR3. V dropped 6 bases and J dropped 3; count of bases not matched to a gene: 8. Germline V CDR1 and CDR2: MGHRA, YSYEKL. This CDR3 is CASSHGGQGDYGYTF. The CDR3 DNA follows: TGCGCCAGCAGTCATGGGGGACAGGGCGACTATGGCTACACCTTC.

The table lists this clone with a count of one. The chain carries TRBV6-5 and TRBJ1-2, with D possibly being TRBD1 (6 bases). The CDR3 runs to 14 residues. V dropped 7 bases and J dropped 2 bases, with 14 bases sitting between them. CDR1 is MNHEY and CDR2 is SVGAGI in the germline V gene. The CDR3, as DNA: TGTGCCAGCAACCCCGGGGGGCGGAACTATGGCTACACCTTC. It specifies CASNPGGRNYGYTF.

This clone was seen just once. Germline and junction disagree at one end, which may indicate a read error. CDR3 in amino acids: CASSLAGGPYEQYF. The CDR3 DNA is TGCGCCAGCAGTTTGGCGGGAGGGCCCTACGAGCAGTACTTC. V usage is TRBV5-1 and J usage is TRBJ2-7, with TRBD2 matching 9 bases. The CDR3 contains 14 residues. The germline CDR1 and CDR2 sequences are SGHRS and YFSETQ.

This chain connects TRBV5-5 to TRBJ2-7; D is unclear. The germline CDR1 and CDR2 sequences are SGHKS and YYEKEE (reference sequence). CDR3 length: 14 amino acids. Trimming removed 0 bases from V and 2 bases from J, with 9 bases in between. The CDR3 region has the DNA TGTGCCAGCAGCTTGGAGCAGCCACCCTACGAGCAGTACTTC. Translating it yields CASSLEQPPYEQYF. Full variable domain (rest looked up from reference TRBV5-5 and TRBJ2-7): DAGVTQSPTHLIKTRGQQVTLRCSPISGHKSVSWYQQVLGQGPQFIFQYYEKEERGRGNFPDRFSARQFPNYSSELNVNALLLGDSALYLCASSLEQPPYEQYFGPGTRLTVT.

The genes are TRBV6-1 and TRBJ2-7; D gene uncertain. This CDR3 spans 12 amino acids. The germline V gene encodes CDR1 MNHNS and CDR2 SASEGT. Trimming shortened V by 3 bases and J by 6 bases, and 9 bases separated the two germline ends. Here the CDR3 reads CASSDPESEQYF. CDR3 in DNA: TGTGCCAGCAGTGACCCCGAAAGCGAGCAGTACTTC.

This chain uses TRBV6-5 with TRBJ2-1; 7 bases are a match to TRBD2. CDR3 length: 16 amino acids. CDR1 is MNHEY and CDR2 is SVGAGI in the germline V gene. Losses at the gene ends were 4 bases for V and 4 bases for J; bases not matched to a gene: 10. CDR3 sequence reads: CASSLTPGGDYNEQFF. The DNA for the CDR3 is TGTGCCAGCAGTTTGACCCCGGGGGGAGATTACAATGAGCAGTTCTTC.

Here the CDR3 reads CASSLSARAAVLHEQYF. CDR3 nucleotides: TGTGCCAGCAGTTTATCCGCCAGGGCTGCGGTCCTACACGAGCAGTACTTC. This rearrangement joins TRBV27 to TRBJ2-7; tentative D call: TRBD1 (5 bases). This CDR3 has 17 amino acids. CDR1 and CDR2 (germline): MNHEY, SMNVEV (reference sequence). V lost 0 bases to trimming and J lost 5 bases, with 20 bases between them.

J is TRBJ1-1 and V is TRBV5-5; 7 bases line up with TRBD1. Germline V gene data show CDR1 as SGHKS and CDR2 as YYEKEE (reference sequence). This CDR3 is built from 14 residues. V gave up 0 bases and J gave up 8 bases; unmatched junction bases: 7. CDR3 sequence reads: CASSLAGTVVEAFF. CDR3 nucleotides: TGTGCCAGCAGCTTGGCCGGGACAGTAGTAGAAGCTTTCTTT.

This chain connects TRBV27 to TRBJ2-3; TRBD1 matches 7 bases. Germline CDR1 is MNHEY and CDR2 is SMNVEV (reference sequence). Trimming removed 8 bases from V and 6 bases from J; junction bases left unmatched: 11. This CDR3 contains 14 residues. The CDR3 coding sequence is TGTGCCAGCCGACGGACAGGCCCCTTGGATACGCAGTATTTT. Translating gives CASRRTGPLDTQYF.

As for this clone: A junction boundary mismatches the germline segment, possibly from a read error. The chain links TRBV28 to TRBJ1-2; D remains unclear. The germline gives CDR1 MDHEN, CDR2 SYDVKM. The CDR3 is made up of 11 amino acids. The CDR3 DNA sequence: TGTGCCAGCAGTGGAAAACCGGGCCACTCTTTC. Translation gives CASSGKPGHSF.

The V gene is TRBV2, the J gene TRBJ1-6; D is unclear. V was trimmed by 4 bases and J by 10 bases, leaving 11 bases between them. The CDR3 runs 13 residues. The germline V gene encodes CDR1 SNHLY and CDR2 FYNNEI. CDR3 loop: CASSGPSNSPLHF. In DNA, the CDR3 is TGTGCCAGCAGTGGCCCCTCAAACTCACCCCTCCACTTT.

The V call is TRBV3-1 (or the pseudogene TRBV3-2), the J call TRBJ2-7, with 8 positions matching TRBD2. The CDR3 extends over 16 amino acids. Germline V gives CDR1 LGHDT, CDR2 YNNKEL (reference sequence). V gave up 0 bases and J gave up 5 bases; unmatched junction bases: 9. The CDR3 bases are TGTGCCAGCAGCCAAGATTACGGGAGGGCCGGAAACGAGCAGTACTTC. This gives the protein CASSQDYGRAGNEQYF.

The chain couples TRBV2 to TRBJ2-7, with D possibly matching TRBD2 (6 bases). V was trimmed by 6 bases and J by 7 bases, leaving 19 bases between them. The CDR3 is 14 amino acids. From germline, CDR1 is SNHLY and CDR2 FYNNEI. This CDR3 is CASRDHLAGGEQYF. The CDR3 DNA follows: TGTGCCAGCAGGGACCACCTGGCCGGAGGGGAGCAGTACTTC.

The rearrangement links TRBV11-3 to TRBJ2-1, with unresolved D. With 1 base removed from V and 8 bases from J, the gap between germline ends came to 9 bases. Germline V gives CDR1 SGHNT, CDR2 YENEEA. The CDR3 is made up of 13 amino acids. In DNA form, the CDR3 reads TGTGCCAGCAGCTTAGGAAGGATTGATGAGCAGTTCTTC. Protein product: CASSLGRIDEQFF.

This chain joins TRBV28 and TRBJ1-2, with D hard to call. The CDR3 is 17 amino acids. Trimming pared 5 bases from V and 1 base from J, leaving 20 bases between. Germline V gene sequence: CDR1 MDHEN, CDR2 SYDVKM. The CDR3 nucleotides read TGTGCCAGCAGTGACCGGGTCCACCTCTACCTTAACTATGGCTACACCTTC. This encodes CASSDRVHLYLNYGYTF.

The chain carries TRBV12-3 or TRBV12-4 and TRBJ2-7; D perhaps matches TRBD1 (5 bases). This CDR3 is built from 12 residues. The V end lost 3 bases, the J end lost 3 bases, and 6 bases lay between the germline ends. The DNA for the CDR3 is TGTGCCAGCAGTTTTCAGGGCTACGAGCAGTACTTC. This sequence encodes CASSFQGYEQYF.

The genes are TRBV18 and TRBJ2-7; TRBD1 aligns across 11 bases. J lost 3 bases, V lost 3 bases, and 7 bases had no gene match. From germline, CDR1 is KGHSH and CDR2 LQKENI. CDR3 length equals 16 residues. The DNA of the CDR3 is TGTGCCAGCTCACCGCTTTCCGGGACAGGGGGCTACGAGCAGTACTTC. Amino acids: CASSPLSGTGGYEQYF.

The chain recombines TRBV7-9 with TRBJ1-2; a possible D gene is TRBD1 (5 bases). The V and J ends lost 0 bases and 6 bases respectively, with 14 bases between them. CDR3 size: 15 residues. Germline assignment: CDR1 SEHNR and CDR2 FQNEAQ (reference sequence). CDR3 nucleotide sequence: TGTGCCAGCAGCTTAGCGCCGGGGGGGTTCCATGGCTACACCTTC. This sequence encodes CASSLAPGGFHGYTF.

The genes are TRBV28 and TRBJ1-1; D is undetermined. The CDR3 has 18 amino acids. Germline CDR1 and CDR2: MDHEN and SYDVKM. V lost 6 bases and J 2 bases, leaving 25 bases between the germline ends. The CDR3 bases are TGTGCCAGCAGCCCTCTAGTACACGGCTTATCTGCAAACACTGAAGCTTTCTTT. This translates into CASSPLVHGLSANTEAFF.

The gene calls are TRBV9 and TRBJ2-2; the D call may be TRBD1 or TRBD2 (5 bases each). Germline CDR1 SGDLS, CDR2 YYNGEE. The length of the CDR3 is 19 residues. Trimming stripped 3 bases from V and 2 bases from J, with 23 bases between. CDR3 amino acids: CASSAWGARVGVNTGELFF. DNA for the CDR3: TGTGCCAGCAGCGCTTGGGGCGCCCGCGTGGGAGTCAACACCGGGGAGCTGTTTTTT.

This clone has only one observation. V gene TRBV4-1 combines with J gene TRBJ2-7; D is unresolved. The CDR3 sequence is 14 residues long. The V end was cut by 0 bases, the J end by 2 bases, with 8 bases between. CDR1 is MGHRA, CDR2 YSYEKL, per germline. This chain's CDR3 is CASSQEGLTYEQYF. CDR3 in DNA: TGCGCCAGCAGCCAAGAGGGTCTAACCTACGAGCAGTACTTC.

This chain uses TRBV7-9 with TRBJ2-1, with 7 nucleotides matching TRBD2. V gave up 4 bases and J gave up 9 bases; unmatched junction bases: 3. The CDR3 is made up of 12 amino acids. CDR1 is SEHNR and CDR2 is FQNEAQ in the germline V gene (reference sequence). The CDR3 region is CASSSSGIEQFF. CDR3 DNA: TGTGCCAGCAGCTCAAGCGGGATTGAGCAGTTCTTC.

The rearrangement links TRBV19 to TRBJ2-1; possibly TRBD1 or TRBD2 for D (5 bases each). Germline assignment: CDR1 LNHDA and CDR2 SQIVND (reference sequence). V was pared by 3 bases and J by 5 bases, with 11 bases between. The CDR3 is 14 residues long. CDR3 residues: CASSIGTQHNEQFF. In DNA form, the CDR3 reads TGTGCCAGTAGTATCGGGACCCAACACAATGAGCAGTTCTTC.

The J gene is TRBJ2-2, the V gene TRBV3-1 (or the pseudogene TRBV3-2); TRBD2 matches at 9 bases. The CDR3 contains 15 residues. The V gene's germline CDR1 is LGHDT and CDR2 YNNKEL (reference sequence). With V trimmed by 4 bases and J by 3 bases, 3 bases remained unmatched. The CDR3 DNA reads as TGTGCCAGCAGCCGTAGCGGGAGAGACACCGGGGAGCTGTTTTTT. Its translation is CASSRSGRDTGELFF.

The chain is built from TRBV9 and TRBJ1-1; no definite D call. Germline CDR1 and CDR2: SGDLS and YYNGEE. The length of the CDR3 is 12 residues. The germline V and J ends were trimmed by 7 bases and 6 bases, with 13 bases remaining between them. The chain's CDR3 is CASGSPTPEAFF. For the CDR3, the DNA is TGTGCCAGCGGCTCACCGACCCCTGAAGCTTTCTTT.

This clone was counted a few times. The V gene is TRBV14, the J gene TRBJ2-5; no clear D. Trimming stripped 0 bases from V and 5 bases from J, with 10 bases between. Germline V gene lookup returns CDR1 SGHDN and CDR2 FVKESK. The CDR3 has 14 residues. The CDR3 nucleotides read TGTGCCAGCAGCCAAGACTGGGCTTTGGAGACCCAGTACTTC. The encoded protein is CASSQDWALETQYF. Full variable domain (outside the CDR3, taken from reference TRBV14 and TRBJ2-5): EAGVTQFPSHSVIEKGQTVTLRCDPISGHDNLYWYRRVMGKEIKFLLHFVKESKQDESGMPNNRFLAERTGGTYSTLKVQPAELEDSGVYFCASSQDWALETQYFGPGTRLLVL.